Detailed here is one T cell receptor beta chain. Its antigen is not identified. This CDR3 is 14 amino acids long. Germline V gene sequence: CDR1 MGHRA, CDR2 YSYEKL. The V and J ends lost 1 base and 3 bases respectively, with 10 bases between them. This specimen belongs to a study of CD8+ T cells in alopecia areata. Findings and limits, study-wide: The study found higher clonality in lesional than normal scalp, especially in alopecia totalis/universalis.

Following extraction, RNA underwent reverse transcription to cDNA, which served as the sequencing template. Profiling relied on immunoSEQ multiplex PCR, and the TCRdb table lists in-frame clones only, not all of them. The sample has 100,000 to 150,000 clones; approximately 49% are singletons. Investigators sorted PBMCs to obtain both CD4+ and CD8+ T cells. The chain is built from TRBV4-1 and TRBJ2-7, with no clear D. The source of this sequence is a human donor with alopecia areata. The material sequenced was CD8+ T cells sorted from blood, taken at week 0. CDR3 sequence: CASSQAPPRYEQYF. In nucleotides, the CDR3 is TGCGCCAGCAGCCAAGCCCCACCTCGCTACGAGCAGTACTTC.